The 14 T cell receptor beta chains presented below share a single source sample, sequenced in a study of cytomegalovirus exposure and HLA in healthy donors. PCR amplification relied on 60 Vbeta primers (plus 13 Jbeta primers). Only in-frame clones appear in the TCRdb table, and some are missing; sequencing was by immunoSEQ multiplex PCR. The sample has about 280,000 clones, over 85% seen once; the top ten hold approximately 2.4%. The specimen sequenced was PBMCs. Source of these receptors: a woman aged 18-35 years in good health and CMV-seronegative.

This clone has just one count. This chain connects TRBV19 to TRBJ2-3; a weak D match, TRBD2 (6 bases). This CDR3 region has 13 residues. The germline CDR1 and CDR2 sequences are LNHDA and SQIVND (reference sequence). Trimming took off 6 bases at V and 2 bases at J, with 9 bases between the two ends. The CDR3 DNA is TGTGCCAGTAGGGAGGGTTCCACAGATACGCAGTATTTT. Translating gives CASREGSTDTQYF.

The chain employs TRBV5-1 and TRBJ1-3; no firm D call. CDR3 length: 17 amino acids. Trimming pared 0 bases from V and 4 bases from J, leaving 17 bases between. Germline CDR1 and CDR2: SGHRS and YFSETQ. The CDR3 loop is CASSLEGSQLSGNTIYF. The CDR3 coding sequence is TGCGCCAGCAGCTTGGAAGGGAGTCAGCTCTCCGGAAACACCATATATTTT.

The genes are TRBV25-1 and TRBJ2-1, with D possibly TRBD1 on 5 matching bases. CDR1 is MGHDK and CDR2 is SYGVNS in the germline V gene. Trimming removed 1 base from V and 7 bases from J, with 14 bases in between. The CDR3 runs to 15 residues. The CDR3 loop is CASSESGPLGNEQFF. CDR3 in DNA: TGTGCCAGCAGTGAATCAGGGCCTTTGGGGAATGAGCAGTTCTTC.

The genes are TRBV6-1 and TRBJ1-5, with D uncertain. V dropped 4 bases and J dropped 3 bases, with 13 bases sitting between them. The germline gives CDR1 MNHNS, CDR2 SASEGT. This CDR3 region has 15 residues. The CDR3 here is CASSAPRNNNQPQHF. The CDR3 nucleotides read TGTGCCAGCAGTGCCCCCCGTAATAACAATCAGCCCCAGCATTTT.

Concerning this clone itself: Within the sample, other DNA sequences also encode this same CDR3. This sequence joins TRBV13 and TRBJ2-7, with D maybe TRBD2 (6 bases). Trimming removed 0 bases from V and 3 bases from J, with 15 bases in between. Germline V gene lookup returns CDR1 PRHDT and CDR2 FYEKMQ (reference sequence). The CDR3 sequence is 16 residues long. CDR3: CASSLGGGETHYEQYF. For the CDR3, the DNA is TGTGCCAGCAGCTTAGGGGGCGGGGAAACCCACTACGAGCAGTACTTC. The full variable domain, its missing parts supplied by reference TRBV13 and TRBJ2-7, is AAGVIQSPRHLIKEKRETATLKCYPIPRHDTVYWYQQGPGQDPQFLISFYEKMQSDKGSIPDRFSAQQFSDYHSELNMSSLELGDSALYFCASSLGGGETHYEQYFGPGTRLTVT.

The DNA for the CDR3 is TGTGCCAGCAGTCCGACAGGGAATGGCTACACCTTC. Encoded protein: CASSPTGNGYTF. V usage is TRBV27 and J usage is TRBJ1-2; 7 bases match TRBD1. This CDR3 is 12 amino acids long. The V gene end was trimmed by 5 bases and the J gene end by 6 bases; junction bases not matched to a gene: 3. Germline V gives CDR1 MNHEY, CDR2 SMNVEV (reference sequence).

The chain combines TRBV27 with TRBJ2-7; the match to TRBD1 covers 7 bases. Germline V lookup: CDR1 MNHEY, CDR2 SMNVEV (reference sequence). The CDR3 is made up of 11 amino acids. The CDR3 here is CATGPSYEQYF. DNA for the CDR3: TGTGCGACAGGGCCCTCCTACGAGCAGTACTTC.

The V call is TRBV18, the J call TRBJ1-1, with D tentatively TRBD1 (6 bases). The CDR3 consists of 14 residues. Germline assignment: CDR1 KGHSH and CDR2 LQKENI. V lost 4 bases to trimming and J lost 3 bases, with 12 bases between them. CDR3 nucleotide sequence: TGTGCCAGCTCACGGGGGACAACGGACACTGAAGCTTTCTTT. Encoded protein: CASSRGTTDTEAFF.

CDR3: CASSPSGQLSYNEQFF. CDR3 in DNA: TGTGCCAGCTCACCATCGGGACAGCTCTCCTACAATGAGCAGTTCTTC. This chain joins TRBV18 and TRBJ2-1; 7 nucleotides line up with TRBD1. Per germline, CDR1 KGHSH and CDR2 LQKENI. The ends lost 2 bases at V and 0 bases at J; junction bases unmatched: 4. The CDR3 has 16 residues.

CDR3 in DNA: TGTGCCAGCAGCAGACAGATCACGAACACCGGGGAGCTGTTTTTT. This translates into CASSRQITNTGELFF. The V call is TRBV9, the J call TRBJ2-2; weak D call: TRBD1 (5 bases). Between the trimmed V and J ends, which lost 4 bases and 0 bases, there was a span of 10 bases. Germline CDR1 reads SGDLS; CDR2 reads YYNGEE. The CDR3 has 15 residues.

This sequence joins TRBV5-8 and TRBJ1-5; D call uncertain. The CDR3 is made up of 15 amino acids. The V gene lost 7 bases and the J gene lost 5 bases, with 19 bases spanning the gap. Per the germline V gene, CDR1 is SGHTS and CDR2 is YDEGEE. The CDR3 is CASSLATGLDQPQHF. The CDR3 nucleotides are TGTGCCAGCTCCTTGGCAACGGGGTTGGATCAGCCCCAGCATTTT.

This clone has only one observation. J is TRBJ1-2 and V is TRBV29-1, with TRBD1 matching 11 bases. The V and J ends lost 5 bases and 3 bases, in that order; junction bases with no gene match: 2. This CDR3 has 13 amino acids. Germline loops: CDR1 SQVTM, CDR2 ANQGSEA. In DNA, the CDR3 is TGCAGCGTTCGGGACAGGGGGGACTATGGCTACACCTTC. This sequence encodes CSVRDRGDYGYTF.

There are a few counts of this clone. The chain links TRBV12-5 to TRBJ1-2; no reliable D call. The CDR3 has 9 amino acids. Germline V gives CDR1 LGHNT, CDR2 FRNRAP. The germline V and J ends were trimmed by 9 bases and 3 bases, with 2 bases remaining between them. CDR3 region: CASYYGYTF. The CDR3 nucleotides are TGTGCTAGCTACTATGGCTACACCTTC.

This clone was seen once. This chain links TRBV27 with TRBJ2-2; D is unclear. The CDR3 totals 15 residues. Germline lookup yields CDR1 MNHEY and CDR2 SMNVEV (reference sequence). Between the trimmed V and J ends, which lost 5 bases and 3 bases, there was a span of 13 bases. This chain's CDR3 is CASSPEIAYTGELFF. The CDR3 coding sequence is TGTGCCAGCAGTCCCGAAATAGCTTACACCGGGGAGCTGTTTTTT.